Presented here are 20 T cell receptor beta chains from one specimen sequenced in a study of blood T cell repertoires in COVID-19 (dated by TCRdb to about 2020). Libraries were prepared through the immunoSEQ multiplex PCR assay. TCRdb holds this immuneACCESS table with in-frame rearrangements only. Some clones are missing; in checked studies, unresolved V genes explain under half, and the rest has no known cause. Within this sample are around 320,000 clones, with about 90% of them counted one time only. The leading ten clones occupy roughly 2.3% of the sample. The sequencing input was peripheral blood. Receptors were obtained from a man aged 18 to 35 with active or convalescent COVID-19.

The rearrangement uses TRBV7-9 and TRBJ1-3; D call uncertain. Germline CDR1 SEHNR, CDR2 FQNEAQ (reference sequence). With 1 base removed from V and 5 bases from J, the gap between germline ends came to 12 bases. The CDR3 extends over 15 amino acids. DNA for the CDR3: TGTGCCAGCAGCTTAGAATACGAGGGTCGAAACACCATATATTTT. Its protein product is CASSLEYEGRNTIYF.

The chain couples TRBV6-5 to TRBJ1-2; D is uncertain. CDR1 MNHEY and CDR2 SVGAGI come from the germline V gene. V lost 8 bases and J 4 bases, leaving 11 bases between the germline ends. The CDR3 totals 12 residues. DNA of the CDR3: TGTGCCAGCCTACCGGGATCCTATGGCTACACCTTC. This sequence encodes CASLPGSYGYTF.

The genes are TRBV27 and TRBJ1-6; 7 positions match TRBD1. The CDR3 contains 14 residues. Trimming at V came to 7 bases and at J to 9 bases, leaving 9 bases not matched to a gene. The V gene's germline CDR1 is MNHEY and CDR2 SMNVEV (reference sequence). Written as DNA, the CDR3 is TGTGCCAGCACCACCCGGGACAGCGTTTCACCCCTCCACTTT. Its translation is CASTTRDSVSPLHF.

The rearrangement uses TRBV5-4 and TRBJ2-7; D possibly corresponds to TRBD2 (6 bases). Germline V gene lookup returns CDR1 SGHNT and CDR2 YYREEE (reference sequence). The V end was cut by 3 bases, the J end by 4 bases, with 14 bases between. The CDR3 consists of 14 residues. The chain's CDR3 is CASSYGDSKYEQYF. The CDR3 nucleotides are TGTGCCAGCAGCTATGGGGACTCTAAATACGAGCAGTACTTC.

The CDR3 DNA reads TGTGCCAGCGGGCGAACTAACTATGGCTACACCTTC. Translated, it gives CASGRTNYGYTF. This chain joins TRBV9 and TRBJ1-2; D is uncertain. In germline, CDR1 is SGDLS, CDR2 YYNGEE. The CDR3 is 12 residues long. Trimming removed 7 bases from V and 0 bases from J, with 7 bases in between.

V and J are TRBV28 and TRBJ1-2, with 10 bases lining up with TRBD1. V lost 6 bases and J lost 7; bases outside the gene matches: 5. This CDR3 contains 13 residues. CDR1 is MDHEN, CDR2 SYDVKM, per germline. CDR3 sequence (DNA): TGTGCCAGCAGGACAGGGGGCGATGGTGGCTACACCTTC. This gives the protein CASRTGGDGGYTF.

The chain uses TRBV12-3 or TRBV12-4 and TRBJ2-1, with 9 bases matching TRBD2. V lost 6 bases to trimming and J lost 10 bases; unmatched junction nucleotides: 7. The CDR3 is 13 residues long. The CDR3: CASSSNLAGEQFF. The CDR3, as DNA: TGTGCCAGCAGCTCGAACCTAGCGGGGGAGCAGTTCTTC.

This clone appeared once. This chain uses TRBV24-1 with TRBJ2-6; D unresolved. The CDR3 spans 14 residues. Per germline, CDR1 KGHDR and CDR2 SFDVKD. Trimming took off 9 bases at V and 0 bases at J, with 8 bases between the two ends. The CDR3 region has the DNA TGTGCCACCCAATCAGGCTCTGGGGCCAACGTCCTGACTTTC. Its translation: CATQSGSGANVLTF.

CDR3 amino acids: CASSQGGRRAGGYTF. The CDR3 DNA follows: TGCGCCAGCAGCCAAGGCGGACGGCGAGCGGGCGGCTACACCTTC. This chain connects TRBV4-3 to TRBJ1-2; D not certain. The CDR3 is 15 amino acids. Between the trimmed V and J ends, which lost 1 base and 8 bases, there was a span of 17 bases. Germline CDR1 LGHNA, CDR2 YSLEER.

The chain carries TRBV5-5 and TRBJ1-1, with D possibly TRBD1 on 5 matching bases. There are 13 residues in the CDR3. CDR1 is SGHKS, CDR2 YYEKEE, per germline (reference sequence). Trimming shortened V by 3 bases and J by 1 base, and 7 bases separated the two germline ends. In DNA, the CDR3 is TGTGCCAGCAGCTCAAGGGGGAACACTGAAGCTTTCTTT. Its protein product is CASSSRGNTEAFF.

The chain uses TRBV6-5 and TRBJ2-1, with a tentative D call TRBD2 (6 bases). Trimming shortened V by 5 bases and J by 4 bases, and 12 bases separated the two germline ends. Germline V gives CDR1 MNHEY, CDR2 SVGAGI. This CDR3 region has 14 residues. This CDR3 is CASSTSLGYNEQFF. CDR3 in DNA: TGTGCCAGCAGTACTAGCCTGGGGTACAATGAGCAGTTCTTC.

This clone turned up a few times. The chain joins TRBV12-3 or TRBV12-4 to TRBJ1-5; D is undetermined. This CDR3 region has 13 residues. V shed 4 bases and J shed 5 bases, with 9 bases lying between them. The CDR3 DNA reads TGTGCCAGCAGTTCCACGACTGATCAGCCCCAGCATTTT. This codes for CASSSTTDQPQHF.

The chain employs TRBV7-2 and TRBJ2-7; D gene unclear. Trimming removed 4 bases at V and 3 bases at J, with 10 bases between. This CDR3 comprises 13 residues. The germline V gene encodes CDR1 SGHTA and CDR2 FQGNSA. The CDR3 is CASSSVSGYEQYF. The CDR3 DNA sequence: TGTGCCAGCAGCTCAGTCAGTGGCTACGAGCAGTACTTC.

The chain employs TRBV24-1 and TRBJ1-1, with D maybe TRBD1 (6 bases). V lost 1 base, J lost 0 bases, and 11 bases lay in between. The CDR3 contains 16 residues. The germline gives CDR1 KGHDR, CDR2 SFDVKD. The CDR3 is CATSDLPGQLNTEAFF. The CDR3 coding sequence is TGTGCCACCAGTGATTTACCGGGACAATTGAACACTGAAGCTTTCTTT.

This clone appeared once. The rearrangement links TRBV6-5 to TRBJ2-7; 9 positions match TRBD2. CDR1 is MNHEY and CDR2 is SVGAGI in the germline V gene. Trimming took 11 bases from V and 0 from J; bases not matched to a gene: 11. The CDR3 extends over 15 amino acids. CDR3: CAVKEPGLASYEQYF. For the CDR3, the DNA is TGTGCCGTGAAAGAGCCGGGACTAGCCTCCTACGAGCAGTACTTC.

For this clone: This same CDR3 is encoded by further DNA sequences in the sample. The CDR3 protein is CASSWDSSNYGYTF. The CDR3 nucleotides are TGTGCCAGCAGCTGGGACAGCTCAAACTATGGCTACACCTTC. The rearrangement links TRBV28 to TRBJ1-2; 7 nucleotides match TRBD1. Germline trimming cut 6 bases from V and 2 bases from J; bases unmatched to any gene: 6. The CDR3 is made up of 14 amino acids. Germline CDR1 and CDR2: MDHEN and SYDVKM.

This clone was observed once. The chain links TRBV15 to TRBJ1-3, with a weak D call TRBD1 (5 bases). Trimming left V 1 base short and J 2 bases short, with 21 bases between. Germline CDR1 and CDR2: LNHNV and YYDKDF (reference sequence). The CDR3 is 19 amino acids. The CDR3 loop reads CATSRVMLKGSAPGNTIYF. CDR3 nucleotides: TGTGCCACCAGCAGAGTGATGTTAAAGGGGTCGGCCCCTGGAAACACCATATATTTT.

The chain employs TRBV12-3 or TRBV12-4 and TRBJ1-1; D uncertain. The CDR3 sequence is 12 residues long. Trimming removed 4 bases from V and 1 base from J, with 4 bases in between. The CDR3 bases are TGTGCCAGCAGTTCGTCGAACACTGAAGCTTTCTTT. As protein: CASSSSNTEAFF.

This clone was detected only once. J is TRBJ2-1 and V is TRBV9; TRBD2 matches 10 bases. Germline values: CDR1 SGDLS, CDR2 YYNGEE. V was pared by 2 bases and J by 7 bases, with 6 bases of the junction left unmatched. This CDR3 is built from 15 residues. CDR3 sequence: CASSVWASGGNEQFF. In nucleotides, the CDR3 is TGTGCCAGCAGCGTTTGGGCTAGCGGGGGAAATGAGCAGTTCTTC.

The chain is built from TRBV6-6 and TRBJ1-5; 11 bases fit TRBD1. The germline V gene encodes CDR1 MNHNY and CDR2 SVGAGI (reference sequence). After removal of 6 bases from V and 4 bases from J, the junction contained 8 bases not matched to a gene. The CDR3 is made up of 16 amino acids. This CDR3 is CASSEPGQGENQPQHF. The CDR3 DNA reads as TGTGCCAGCAGCGAACCGGGACAGGGGGAAAATCAGCCCCAGCATTTT.